These T cell receptor beta chains were read from a single sample in a study of cytomegalovirus exposure and HLA in healthy donors. Assay used: immunoSEQ multiplex PCR; TCRdb lists only in-frame clones, some missing. The table shows about 190,000 clones, with 65% to 80% occurring only once. The sequenced sample consisted of PBMCs. The source is a man under 40 in good health and CMV-seropositive. Both conserved end residues are part of each CDR3.

V: TRBV7-7
J: TRBJ2-2
CDR3: CASSLHQGAGTGELFF

V: TRBV7-9
J: TRBJ2-1
CDR3: CASSSSDGTALNEQFF

V: TRBV12-5
J: TRBJ2-1
CDR3: CASGLAPLAGHNEQFF

V: TRBV13
J: TRBJ2-1
CDR3: CASSPSGGGSYNEQFF

V: TRBV7-2
J: TRBJ2-5
CDR3: CASSLDLETQYF

V: TRBV5-4
J: TRBJ2-1
CDR3: CASSRGAGRSYNEQFF

V: TRBV6-5
J: TRBJ1-6
CDR3: CASSYSEPSLNSPLHF

V: TRBV5-1
J: TRBJ2-3
CDR3: CASSPGTGFTDTQYF

V: TRBV12-1
J: TRBJ1-3
CDR3: CASSYPRAGNTIYF

V: TRBV7-2
J: TRBJ2-3
CDR3: CASSSSSGGATDTQYF

V: TRBV7-2
J: TRBJ2-7
CDR3: CASSLGRGLGYEQYF

V: TRBV11-2
J: TRBJ1-1
CDR3: CASSPSGQGVTEAFF

V: TRBV28
J: TRBJ2-5
CDR3: CATLRGWNRETQYF

V: TRBV27
J: TRBJ2-7
CDR3: CASRRDRAFTEQYF

V: TRBV7-2
J: TRBJ2-1
CDR3: CASSWDSGSYNEQFF

V: TRBV27
J: TRBJ2-5
CDR3: CASSTRVAGYQETQYF

V: TRBV6-6
J: TRBJ1-2
CDR3: CASVVEAGDNYGYTF

V: TRBV12-5
J: TRBJ2-5
CDR3: CASGFPSPGKETQYF

V: TRBV6-6
J: TRBJ1-1
CDR3: CASTPSAPEAFF

V: TRBV5-6
J: TRBJ2-7
CDR3: CASSLVVRGYEQYF

V: TRBV6-5
J: TRBJ1-2
CDR3: CASSYYPRGGGYTF

V: TRBV28
J: TRBJ1-6
CDR3: CASRDTANSPLHF

V: TRBV4-2
J: TRBJ2-5
CDR3: CASSPTSGVETQYF

V: TRBV4-1
J: TRBJ2-3
CDR3: CARGTDSTDTQYF

V: TRBV18
J: TRBJ1-6
CDR3: CASSPDKGSPLHF

V: TRBV2
J: TRBJ2-1
CDR3: CASSRGDEQFF

V: TRBV7-2
J: TRBJ1-5
CDR3: CASSLTSGLNQPQHF

V: TRBV7-2
J: TRBJ1-6
CDR3: CASSLVQGNSPLHF

V: TRBV29-1
J: TRBJ2-7
CDR3: CSVASTGSREQYF

V: TRBV19
J: TRBJ1-1
CDR3: CASTPARSLTEAFF

V: TRBV7-8
J: TRBJ2-5
CDR3: CASSLGGVGETQYF

V: TRBV9
J: TRBJ1-4
CDR3: CASNNSPGRGEKLFF

V: TRBV5-6
J: TRBJ1-2
CDR3: CASSLEPGLGGYTF

V: TRBV4-1
J: TRBJ2-3
CDR3: CASSQDRLAGNPTDTQYF

V: TRBV27
J: TRBJ1-2
CDR3: CASELAEANYGYTF

V: TRBV27
J: TRBJ2-7
CDR3: CASSFSPGPYEQYF

V: TRBV4-3
J: TRBJ2-3
CDR3: CASSQDPTRRRQDTQYF

V: TRBV15
J: TRBJ2-5
CDR3: CATSSGGMNRETQYF

V: TRBV7-9
J: TRBJ1-1
CDR3: CASSLSAGTTEAFF

V: TRBV28
J: TRBJ2-2
CDR3: CASGRPGTNTGELFF

V: TRBV18
J: TRBJ1-2
CDR3: CASSLGTGNYGYTF

V: TRBV19
J: TRBJ2-7
CDR3: CASSSLGPYEQYF

V: TRBV12-5
J: TRBJ2-5
CDR3: CASLTDRGPETQYF

V: TRBV7-8
J: TRBJ2-5
CDR3: CASSVRQGTETQYF

V: TRBV2
J: TRBJ1-1
CDR3: CASSEGGRATEAFF

V: TRBV7-2
J: TRBJ2-7
CDR3: CASSLQGTSGSEQYF

V: TRBV18
J: TRBJ1-5
CDR3: CASSDSHQPQHF

V: TRBV5-1
J: TRBJ2-1
CDR3: CASSLSGTYNEQFF

V: TRBV25-1
J: TRBJ2-5
CDR3: CASSDVKKGLSQYF

V: TRBV6-1
J: TRBJ1-2
CDR3: CASSEQRTGVGYTF

V: TRBV5-1
J: TRBJ1-6
CDR3: CASRLQGSSYNSPLHF

V: TRBV6-6
J: TRBJ1-2
CDR3: CASSYSGGGGYTF

V: TRBV5-1
J: TRBJ1-4
CDR3: CASSFGTVNEKLFF

V: TRBV6-5
J: TRBJ2-1
CDR3: CASSYYGQGRGNEQFF

V: TRBV27
J: TRBJ1-4
CDR3: CASSLSRGKLFF

V: TRBV27
J: TRBJ2-7
CDR3: CASRSSGTPYEQYF

V: TRBV19
J: TRBJ1-3
CDR3: CATRLNRGRGNTIYF